This T cell receptor beta chain was obtained from a study of T cells in Graves' hyperthyroidism and ophthalmopathy. Study conclusions and caveats: A 13 V-J model separated ophthalmopathy from stable hyperthyroidism. Before onset, by a median of around six months, the model predicted ophthalmopathy.

What was amplified from RNA transcripts were TCR beta CDR3 regions. First-round RT-PCR targeting the TCR CDR3 was performed with the HTBI primer set. Each CDR3 protein gets one entry after TCRdb re-called the multiplex PCR reads with MiXCR. The table lists hundreds of thousands of distinct CDR3 sequences, roughly 50% of them singletons. In the case of this clonotype: Antigen specificity is unknown.

The CDR3 extends over 11 amino acids. Looked up from germline, CDR1 is SNHLY and CDR2 is FYNNEI. V was pared by 4 bases and J by 7 bases, with 7 bases between. Clinicians diagnosed patients from clinical symptoms, serum thyroxine and TRAb, thyroid ultrasound and orbital computed tomography. This sequence originates from a woman between 18 and 29 years old with Graves' hyperthyroidism. The sample comprised peripheral blood or thyroid tissue (not recorded which). The rearrangement links TRBV2 to TRBJ1-1; D unclear. CDR3 loop: CASSGGFEAFF. The CDR3 coding sequence is TGTGCCAGCAGTGGGGGATTTGAAGCTTTCTTT.